The T cell receptor beta chain under discussion was sequenced for a study of blood T cell repertoires in COVID-19. TCRdb's copy holds only in-frame clones and misses some; the assay was immunoSEQ multiplex PCR. The sample carries some 50,000 clones, roughly four fifths recorded once. A single count supports this clone. Sequenced sample: peripheral blood. The source is a woman older than 75 with acute or convalescent COVID-19.

In DNA form, the CDR3 reads TGTGCCACCAGCAGAGATATTGTTACAGGGGATGGCTACACCTTC. Its translation: CATSRDIVTGDGYTF. The chain joins TRBV15 to TRBJ1-2; 7 positions agree with TRBD1. The V and J ends lost 0 bases and 6 bases, in that order; junction bases with no gene match: 7. Germline values: CDR1 LNHNV, CDR2 YYDKDF (reference sequence). The CDR3 contains 15 residues.